This T cell receptor beta chain was recovered during a study of blood T cell repertoires in COVID-19. Study processing details: Reference gene primer amplification gave nucleated cell count estimates. Clones were sequenced by immunoSEQ multiplex PCR, and TCRdb holds only the in-frame ones, with some missing. The DNA was the basis for D and trimming; V, J and clone size are from that table. The sample records about 150,000 clones, around 89% being singletons. From its first to its last residue, the CDR3 has 12 amino acids. Germline-derived CDR1 and CDR2 are MRHNA and SNTAGT. Note on this clone: The conserved phenylalanine or tryptophan normally closing the CDR3 is absent here, so this likely arose from a read error. It is unclear where the CDR3 begins or ends on the DNA, so no DNA is shown, and the CDR3 is as TCRdb lists it.

The rearrangement links TRBV6-4 to TRBJ2-7; no check of the table's D call, TRBD1, against the DNA was made. The sequence was collected from a man in his 60s with active or convalescent COVID-19. The sample taken for sequencing was peripheral blood. CDR3 sequence reads: CASSDSCGTGFS.